Below, 32 T cell receptor beta chains from the same sample are listed, as sequenced in a study of blood T cell repertoires in COVID-19. The repertoire was sequenced with immunoSEQ multiplex PCR; TCRdb's copy has only in-frame clones and lacks some. The sample records 220,000 or so clones, roughly 80% being singletons. Sequencing was performed on peripheral blood. The source is a young man with active or convalescent COVID-19.

V gene TRBV5-1 combines with J gene TRBJ2-3; 11 bases map to TRBD2. The germline CDR1 and CDR2 sequences are SGHRS and YFSETQ. CDR3 size: 15 residues. With 5 bases clipped from V and 3 bases from J, the junction kept 5 bases outside the gene matches. The CDR3 loop reads CASRVSGRETDTQYF. The CDR3 DNA reads TGCGCCAGCAGAGTTAGCGGGAGGGAAACAGATACGCAGTATTTT.

The chain links TRBV10-3 to TRBJ1-1; possible D gene TRBD1, 6 bases. The CDR3 runs to 16 residues. The germline V gene has CDR1 ENHRY and CDR2 SYGVKD. Trimming cost V 0 bases and J 6 bases, with 17 bases left between them. The CDR3 DNA follows: TGTGCCATCAGTGAGTCAGACCCTCCCCGGACAGCTGAAGCTTTCTTT. Protein product: CAISESDPPRTAEAFF.

This clone was seen a handful of times. The genes are TRBV4-1 and TRBJ1-1; D perhaps matches TRBD1 (6 bases). The V and J ends lost 4 bases and 2 bases respectively, with 11 bases between them. From germline, CDR1 is MGHRA and CDR2 YSYEKL. This CDR3 region has 14 residues. The CDR3 DNA reads TGCGCCAGCAGCCCCAGGGGTGGAAACACTGAAGCTTTCTTT. Translating it yields CASSPRGGNTEAFF.

In this sample, this clone turned up once. V and J are TRBV6-5 and TRBJ1-5; TRBD1 might be the D (6 bases). Looked up from germline, CDR1 is MNHEY and CDR2 is SVGAGI. The CDR3 runs to 14 residues. V lost 7 bases, J lost 6 bases, and 16 bases lay in between. CDR3 sequence (DNA): TGTGCCAGCAAAAATACAGGGCCGGCTCAGCCCCAGCATTTT. Amino acids: CASKNTGPAQPQHF.

The chain recombines TRBV5-1 with TRBJ2-1; 10 positions agree with TRBD1. The junction had 8 bases not matched to a gene; V was cut back by 4 bases and J by 7 bases. CDR1 SGHRS and CDR2 YFSETQ come from the germline V gene. The CDR3 is 15 amino acids. For the CDR3, the DNA is TGCGCCAGCAGCCCCGGACAGGGGGTGTGGAATGAGCAGTTCTTC. This sequence encodes CASSPGQGVWNEQFF.

This chain links TRBV7-6 with TRBJ1-1; no firm D call. Germline V gene sequence: CDR1 SGHVS, CDR2 FNYEAQ. V was clipped by 1 base and J by 1 base, with 16 bases between them. The CDR3 runs 17 residues. CDR3 amino acids: CASSLEAERVSNTEAFF. The CDR3 DNA reads TGTGCCAGCAGCTTAGAGGCAGAGAGGGTATCGAACACTGAAGCTTTCTTT.

This clone was observed many times. This chain joins TRBV6-5 and TRBJ2-7, with a tentative D call TRBD2 (6 bases). Germline V gene data show CDR1 as MNHEY and CDR2 as SVGAGI. The CDR3 sequence is 11 residues long. V was trimmed by 8 bases and J by 4 bases, leaving 9 bases between them. CDR3 nucleotides: TGTGCCAGCCAGACTAGATACGAGCAGTACTTC. It codes for CASQTRYEQYF.

The J gene is TRBJ1-3, the V gene TRBV9; D remains ambiguous. Germline values: CDR1 SGDLS, CDR2 YYNGEE. The V gene lost 4 bases and the J gene lost 8 bases, with 13 bases spanning the gap. This CDR3 comprises 13 residues. The CDR3 here is CASSPAAGDTIYF. CDR3 nucleotides: TGTGCCAGCAGCCCTGCCGCCGGGGACACCATATATTTT.

V gene TRBV3-1 (or the pseudogene TRBV3-2) combines with J gene TRBJ2-4; 10 bases line up with TRBD1. The germline V gene has CDR1 LGHDT and CDR2 YNNKEL (reference sequence). The CDR3 has 15 amino acids. The V and J ends lost 5 bases and 7 bases, in that order; junction bases with no gene match: 8. CDR3: CASSYGQGDGNIQYF. The DNA of the CDR3 is TGTGCCAGCAGCTACGGACAGGGGGACGGGAACATTCAGTACTTC.

This clone was observed a handful of times. The genes are TRBV6-5 and TRBJ1-2; 7 positions match TRBD1. Germline V gene lookup returns CDR1 MNHEY and CDR2 SVGAGI. This CDR3 spans 13 amino acids. The V and J ends lost 5 bases and 3 bases, in that order; junction bases with no gene match: 3. The DNA of the CDR3 is TGTGCCAGCAGTCGTCAGGGGGACTATGGCTACACCTTC. It yields the protein CASSRQGDYGYTF.

V gene TRBV12-3 or TRBV12-4 combines with J gene TRBJ2-1, with D unresolved. V lost 2 bases, J lost 7 bases, and 9 bases lay in between. The CDR3 runs to 13 residues. As DNA, the CDR3 is TGTGCCAGCAGTTTACTGTTTAGAAATGAGCAGTTCTTC. Translated: CASSLLFRNEQFF.

This rearrangement joins TRBV27 to TRBJ1-2; a possible D gene is TRBD1 (6 bases). Germline V gene sequence: CDR1 MNHEY, CDR2 SMNVEV (reference sequence). The CDR3 consists of 14 residues. The ends were cut back, 0 bases at V and 6 bases at J, with 11 bases in the middle. The CDR3 DNA reads TGTGCCAGCAGTTTATCTGGGGGGGGCCATGGCTACACCTTC. As protein: CASSLSGGGHGYTF.

This clone was seen just once. The CDR3 sequence: CASSLGTGSRTEAFF. Here the CDR3 DNA reads TGTGCCAGCAGTTTGGGTACAGGGAGTAGGACTGAAGCTTTCTTT. This chain links TRBV27 with TRBJ1-1, with TRBD1 as a possible D gene (6 bases). The CDR3 is 15 residues long. The V end lost 3 bases, the J end lost 5 bases, and 16 bases lay between the germline ends. The germline V gene encodes CDR1 MNHEY and CDR2 SMNVEV (reference sequence).

V gene TRBV28 combines with J gene TRBJ1-2; 7 positions agree with TRBD1. The V gene end was trimmed by 4 bases and the J gene end by 1 base; junction bases not matched to a gene: 3. CDR1 and CDR2 (germline): MDHEN, SYDVKM. This CDR3 is 14 amino acids long. CDR3 residues: CASSSTGFNYGYTF. DNA for the CDR3: TGTGCCAGCAGTTCGACAGGGTTTAACTATGGCTACACCTTC.

In DNA, the CDR3 is TGTGCCAGCAGTTACTCGCGGCTAGCGGGGAACGAGCAGTACTTC. Protein: CASSYSRLAGNEQYF. This rearrangement joins TRBV6-5 to TRBJ2-7, with 9 bases that match TRBD2. V dropped 0 bases and J dropped 5; count of bases not matched to a gene: 5. CDR1 MNHEY and CDR2 SVGAGI come from the germline V gene. The CDR3 loop spans 15 amino acids.

V usage is TRBV4-3 and J usage is TRBJ1-4, with a tentative D call TRBD1 (5 bases). The germline V gene encodes CDR1 LGHNA and CDR2 YSLEER. This CDR3 spans 14 amino acids. The V end was cut by 9 bases, the J end by 4 bases, with 15 bases between. DNA of the CDR3: TGCGCCAGGCCTTCCGGGGACTTTAATGAAAAACTGTTTTTT. Translating gives CARPSGDFNEKLFF.

CDR3 region: CASSPQGADEQYF. CDR3 nucleotide sequence: TGCGCCAGCAGTCCCCAGGGGGCCGACGAGCAGTACTTC. The chain links TRBV5-1 to TRBJ2-7; 8 bases fit TRBD1. Germline loops: CDR1 SGHRS, CDR2 YFSETQ. CDR3 length equals 13 residues. The V and J ends lost 5 bases and 5 bases, in that order; junction bases with no gene match: 6.

The gene calls are TRBV6-6 and TRBJ2-5, with D perhaps TRBD2 (6 bases). Germline assignment: CDR1 MNHNY and CDR2 SVGAGI (reference sequence). This CDR3 contains 15 residues. V was trimmed by 0 bases and J by 3 bases, leaving 11 bases between them. As DNA, the CDR3 is TGTGCCAGCAGTTACTCGATGCCGGGAGAAGAGACCCAGTACTTC. Translating gives CASSYSMPGEETQYF.

The V call is TRBV9, the J call TRBJ2-1; 11 nucleotides align to TRBD2. The CDR3 runs 15 residues. After removal of 4 bases from V and 4 bases from J, the junction contained 4 bases not matched to a gene. Per the germline V gene, CDR1 is SGDLS and CDR2 is YYNGEE. CDR3 nucleotides: TGTGCCAGCAGCACAACTAGCGGGGGTTACAATGAGCAGTTCTTC. Encoded protein: CASSTTSGGYNEQFF.

The chain joins TRBV28 to TRBJ1-6, with TRBD1 as a possible D gene (6 bases). Germline assignment: CDR1 MDHEN and CDR2 SYDVKM. V lost 4 bases, J lost 8 bases, and 15 bases lay in between. This CDR3 is built from 15 residues. This CDR3 is CASSWSRGRHSPLHF. The CDR3 DNA reads as TGTGCCAGCAGTTGGTCCAGGGGAAGGCATTCACCCCTCCACTTT.

In its sample, this clone was seen a few times. The gene calls are TRBV6-4 and TRBJ2-2, with 7 bases identical to TRBD1. The V and J ends lost 10 bases and 6 bases, in that order; junction bases with no gene match: 26. The germline V gene has CDR1 MRHNA and CDR2 SNTAGT. This CDR3 contains 19 residues. The CDR3 region has the DNA TGTGCCATACAAAACAGGGGTTCGCGAGAACAAACCCGACCCGGGGAGCTGTTTTTT. Amino acids: CAIQNRGSREQTRPGELFF.

This clone was counted between two and nine times. A read error may produce the germline difference seen at one junction end. The rearrangement joins TRBV4-3 to TRBJ2-3; tentative D call: TRBD2 (5 bases). CDR1 is LGHNA and CDR2 is YSLEER in the germline V gene. This CDR3 region has 15 residues. The CDR3 DNA is TGCGCCAGCAGCCAAGGGGGTGGGAGCAAAGATACGCAGTATTTT. Protein: CASSQGGGSKDTQYF.

This chain connects TRBV30 to TRBJ1-4; D might be TRBD1 (6 bases). The CDR3 loop spans 13 amino acids. Trimming pared 8 bases from V and 2 bases from J, leaving 12 bases between. Germline lookup yields CDR1 GTSNPN and CDR2 SVGIG (reference sequence). In nucleotides, the CDR3 is TGTGCCCAGCAGAGGGGGACTAATGAAAAACTGTTTTTT. Residues: CAQQRGTNEKLFF.

The genes are TRBV23-1 and TRBJ1-4, with a possible D match to TRBD1 (5 bases). TRBV23-1 is an ORF; its function is uncertain. The CDR3 loop spans 15 amino acids. The V end lost 3 bases, the J end lost 8 bases, and 16 bases lay between the germline ends. CDR3 DNA sequence: TGCGCCAGCAGTCAGGCGGGGCGATGGGTGGAAAAACTGTTTTTT. It codes for CASSQAGRWVEKLFF.

The chain carries TRBV6-6 and TRBJ2-3; tentatively, D is TRBD1 (6 bases). The CDR3 totals 14 residues. V was trimmed by 2 bases and J by 3 bases, leaving 9 bases between them. Germline CDR1 and CDR2: MNHNY and SVGAGI (reference sequence). The DNA of the CDR3 is TGTGCCAGCAGTTACCGACAGGCTACAGATACGCAGTATTTT. Protein: CASSYRQATDTQYF.

The chain links TRBV7-9 to TRBJ2-1; 9 positions match TRBD2. Germline-derived CDR1 and CDR2 are SEHNR and FQNEAQ (reference sequence). With 8 bases clipped from V and 8 bases from J, the junction kept 10 bases outside the gene matches. There are 14 residues in the CDR3. The CDR3 coding sequence is TGTGCCAGCTCCCTGACTAGCGGCCACGATGAGCAGTTCTTC. Protein product: CASSLTSGHDEQFF.

This clone occurred once. CDR3 nucleotide sequence: TGTGCCAGCTCAGGGGGGCGACAGCCCCAGCATTTT. Translating it yields CASSGGRQPQHF. The chain joins TRBV2 to TRBJ1-5, with 7 bases that match TRBD1. CDR1 and CDR2 (germline): SNHLY, FYNNEI. The CDR3 sequence is 12 residues long. Germline trimming cut 8 bases from V and 7 bases from J; bases unmatched to any gene: 5.

The V and J genes are TRBV6-2 or TRBV6-3 and TRBJ1-2; 7 bases fit TRBD1. The CDR3 has 15 amino acids. Per the germline V gene, CDR1 is MNHEY and CDR2 is SVGEGT. The J segment lost 8 bases and the V segment lost 2 bases, leaving 11 bases of the junction unmatched. The CDR3 loop is CASSYRGGGAGGYTF. CDR3 bases: TGTGCCAGCAGTTACCGTGGAGGGGGCGCGGGAGGCTACACCTTC.

The rearrangement joins TRBV5-6 to TRBJ2-7, with D possibly matching TRBD2 (6 bases). This CDR3 spans 14 amino acids. V lost 4 bases and J 2 bases, leaving 13 bases between the germline ends. Germline loops: CDR1 SGHDT, CDR2 YYEEEE. The CDR3 coding sequence is TGTGCCAGCAGCGTGGGGAGGTTCACCTACGAGCAGTACTTC. Translation: CASSVGRFTYEQYF.

This clone was recorded once. For the CDR3, the DNA is TGTGCCAGCTCACCGGACAGGCCCCCAGATACGCAGTATTTT. This sequence encodes CASSPDRPPDTQYF. V usage is TRBV18 and J usage is TRBJ2-3; 7 bases are shared with TRBD1. Germline lookup yields CDR1 KGHSH and CDR2 LQKENI. The V and J ends lost 3 bases and 4 bases, in that order; junction bases with no gene match: 4. This CDR3 region has 14 residues.

The V call is TRBV7-9, the J call TRBJ1-6, with D perhaps TRBD1 (5 bases). Trimming took 2 bases from V and 7 from J, leaving 18 bases between them. Looked up from germline, CDR1 is SEHNR and CDR2 is FQNEAQ (reference sequence). The CDR3 is 17 amino acids. The CDR3 DNA reads TGTGCCAGCAGCTTATCGGTCGTAGGGGCTCGGAATTCACCCCTCCACTTT. Its protein is CASSLSVVGARNSPLHF. Together with reference TRBV7-9 and TRBJ1-6, the CDR3 gives the full variable domain: DTGVSQNPRHKITKRGQNVTFRCDPISEHNRLYWYRQTLGQGPEFLTYFQNEAQLEKSRLLSDRFSAERPKGSFSTLEIQRTEQGDSAMYLCASSLSVVGARNSPLHFGNGTRLTVT.

The chain carries TRBV7-8 and TRBJ2-7, with 11 bases that match TRBD2. This CDR3 is built from 17 residues. The V gene's germline CDR1 is SGHVS and CDR2 FQNEAQ. J lost 3 bases, V lost 6 bases, and 13 bases had no gene match. CDR3 nucleotide sequence: TGTGCCAGCAGGCAACGCCTGGGACTAGCGGCCTACTACGAGCAGTACTTC. This gives the protein CASRQRLGLAAYYEQYF.